This T cell receptor (beta chain) stems from a study of T cells in Graves' hyperthyroidism and ophthalmopathy. This clonotype was detected only a few times. The antigen remains undetermined. Patients counted as stable if ophthalmopathy did not develop within 18 months. Aged 18 to 65, the patients had hyperthyroidism that was newly diagnosed and had lasted under 2 months. It was less than 13 ml of fresh peripheral blood that supplied the PBMCs. General study results and limits: Classification by a 13 V-J model distinguished ophthalmopathy from stable hyperthyroidism.

The junction had 9 bases not matched to a gene; V was cut back by 5 bases and J by 3 bases. The CDR3 is 17 amino acids. Germline V gene data show CDR1 as SGHAT and CDR2 as FQNNGV. Amplification targeted TCR beta CDR3 regions from RNA transcripts. First-round RT-PCR with HTBI primers amplified the TCR CDR3 region. TCRdb processed the multiplex PCR reads anew with MiXCR; each CDR3 protein has one entry. The table lists about 340,000 distinct CDR3 sequences, 15% to 20% of them singletons. The receptor was isolated from a woman in her forties or fifties with Graves' hyperthyroidism. The chain couples TRBV11-2 to TRBJ2-1, with TRBD2 matching over 11 bases. The sample was blood. CDR3 bases: TGTGCCAGCAGCCGTAGCGGGGGGGCGGCCTACTACAATGAGCAGTTCTTC. Amino acids: CASSRSGGAAYYNEQFF.